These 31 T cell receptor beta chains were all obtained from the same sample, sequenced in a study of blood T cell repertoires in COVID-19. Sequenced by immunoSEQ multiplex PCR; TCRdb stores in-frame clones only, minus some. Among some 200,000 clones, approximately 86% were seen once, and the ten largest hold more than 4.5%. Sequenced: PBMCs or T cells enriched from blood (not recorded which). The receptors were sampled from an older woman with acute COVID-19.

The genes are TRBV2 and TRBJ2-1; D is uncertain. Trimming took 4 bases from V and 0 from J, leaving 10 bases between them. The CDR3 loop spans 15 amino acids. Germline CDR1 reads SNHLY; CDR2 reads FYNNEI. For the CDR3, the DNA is TGTGCCAGCAGTGTCGAGAGGAACTCCTACAATGAGCAGTTCTTC. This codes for CASSVERNSYNEQFF.

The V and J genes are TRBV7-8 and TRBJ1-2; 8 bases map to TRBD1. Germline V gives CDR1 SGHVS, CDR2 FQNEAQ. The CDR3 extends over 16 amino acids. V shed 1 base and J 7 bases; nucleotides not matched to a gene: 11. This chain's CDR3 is CASSLVPGGLAFGYTF. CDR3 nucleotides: TGTGCCAGCAGCTTAGTCCCAGGGGGCCTGGCGTTTGGCTACACCTTC.

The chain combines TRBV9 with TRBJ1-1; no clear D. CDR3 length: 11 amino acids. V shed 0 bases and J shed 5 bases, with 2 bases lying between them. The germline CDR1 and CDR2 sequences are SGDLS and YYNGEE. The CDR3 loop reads CASSVVTEAFF. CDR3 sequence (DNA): TGTGCCAGCAGCGTAGTAACTGAAGCTTTCTTT.

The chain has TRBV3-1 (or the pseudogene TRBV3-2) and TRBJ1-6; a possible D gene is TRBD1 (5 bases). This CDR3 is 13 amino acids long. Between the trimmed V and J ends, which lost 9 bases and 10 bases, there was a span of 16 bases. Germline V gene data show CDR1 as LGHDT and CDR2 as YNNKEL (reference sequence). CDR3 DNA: TGTGCCAGTCGCGGGGGGGGAAGGTCACCCCTCCACTTT. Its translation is CASRGGGRSPLHF.

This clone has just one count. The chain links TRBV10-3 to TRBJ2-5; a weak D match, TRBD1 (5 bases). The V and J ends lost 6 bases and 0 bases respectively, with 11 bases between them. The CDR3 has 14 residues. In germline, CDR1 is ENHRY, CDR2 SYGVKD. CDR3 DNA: TGTGCCATCAGGAGCCCACAGGACCAAGAGACCCAGTACTTC. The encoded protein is CAIRSPQDQETQYF.

The CDR3 protein is CASSLAGQGDGYTF. The CDR3 DNA reads TGCGCCAGCAGCTTGGCCGGGCAGGGGGATGGCTACACCTTC. The chain links TRBV5-1 to TRBJ1-2; 7 bases line up with TRBD1. V lost 0 bases, J lost 6 bases, and 5 bases stayed unmatched. Germline-derived CDR1 and CDR2 are SGHRS and YFSETQ. The CDR3 runs 14 residues.

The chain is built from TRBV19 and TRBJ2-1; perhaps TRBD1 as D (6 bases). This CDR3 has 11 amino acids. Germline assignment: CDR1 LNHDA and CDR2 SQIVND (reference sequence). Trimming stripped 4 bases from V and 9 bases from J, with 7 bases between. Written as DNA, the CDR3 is TGTGCCAGTAGTAACAGGGTTGAGCAGTTCTTC. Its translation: CASSNRVEQFF.

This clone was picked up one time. CDR3 sequence: CASSQPDRGYKNIQYF. CDR3 in DNA: TGCGCCAGCAGCCAACCTGACAGGGGATACAAAAACATTCAGTACTTC. This sequence joins TRBV4-1 and TRBJ2-4, with 8 positions matching TRBD1. Trimming took 2 bases from V and 3 from J; bases not matched to a gene: 6. This CDR3 contains 16 residues. The germline V gene has CDR1 MGHRA and CDR2 YSYEKL.

The CDR3 loop is CASSMWTENTGELFF. The CDR3 DNA reads TGTGCCAGCAGCATGTGGACAGAGAACACCGGGGAGCTGTTTTTT. The V gene is TRBV21-1, the J gene TRBJ2-2; TRBD1 was called by the table and not checked on the DNA. TRBV21-1 constitutes a pseudogene. The CDR3 sequence is 15 residues long.

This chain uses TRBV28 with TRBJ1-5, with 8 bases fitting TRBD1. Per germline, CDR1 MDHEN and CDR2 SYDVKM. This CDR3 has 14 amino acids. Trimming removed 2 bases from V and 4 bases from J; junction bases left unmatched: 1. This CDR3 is CASSLQGANQPQHF. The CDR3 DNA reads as TGTGCCAGCAGTTTACAGGGGGCGAATCAGCCCCAGCATTTT.

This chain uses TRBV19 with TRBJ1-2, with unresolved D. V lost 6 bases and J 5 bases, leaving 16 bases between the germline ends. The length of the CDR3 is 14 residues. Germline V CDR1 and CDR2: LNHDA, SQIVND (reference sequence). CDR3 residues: CASSLFPGFYGYTF. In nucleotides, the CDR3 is TGTGCCAGTAGCCTTTTTCCCGGGTTTTATGGCTACACCTTC.

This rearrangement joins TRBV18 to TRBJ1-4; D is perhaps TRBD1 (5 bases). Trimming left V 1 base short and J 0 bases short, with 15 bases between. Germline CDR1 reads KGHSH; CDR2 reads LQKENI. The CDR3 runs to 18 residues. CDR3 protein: CASSPRYGGAATNEKLFF. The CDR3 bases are TGTGCCAGCTCACCACGGTACGGTGGGGCTGCAACTAATGAAAAACTGTTTTTT.

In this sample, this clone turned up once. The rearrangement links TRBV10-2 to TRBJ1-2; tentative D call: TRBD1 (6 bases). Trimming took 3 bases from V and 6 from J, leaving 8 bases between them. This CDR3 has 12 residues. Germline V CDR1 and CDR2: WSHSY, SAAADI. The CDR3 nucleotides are TGCGCCAGCAGTGAAAGGGGGAATGGCTACACCTTC. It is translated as CASSERGNGYTF.

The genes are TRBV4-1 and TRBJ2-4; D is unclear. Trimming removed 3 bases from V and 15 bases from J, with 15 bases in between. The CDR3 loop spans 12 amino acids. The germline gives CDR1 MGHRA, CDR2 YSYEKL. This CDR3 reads CASSQIGVQRYF. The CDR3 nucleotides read TGCGCCAGCAGCCAGATCGGCGTACAGAGGTACTTC.

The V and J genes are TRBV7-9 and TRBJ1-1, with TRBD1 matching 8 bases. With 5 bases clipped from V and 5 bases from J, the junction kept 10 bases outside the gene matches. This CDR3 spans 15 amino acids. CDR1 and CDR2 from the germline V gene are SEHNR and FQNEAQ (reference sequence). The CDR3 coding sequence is TGTGCCAGCAGCCAAGCCTCCAGGGGGCAGACTGAAGCTTTCTTT. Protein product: CASSQASRGQTEAFF. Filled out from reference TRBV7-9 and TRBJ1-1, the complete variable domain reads DTGVSQNPRHKITKRGQNVTFRCDPISEHNRLYWYRQTLGQGPEFLTYFQNEAQLEKSRLLSDRFSAERPKGSFSTLEIQRTEQGDSAMYLCASSQASRGQTEAFFGQGTRLTVV.

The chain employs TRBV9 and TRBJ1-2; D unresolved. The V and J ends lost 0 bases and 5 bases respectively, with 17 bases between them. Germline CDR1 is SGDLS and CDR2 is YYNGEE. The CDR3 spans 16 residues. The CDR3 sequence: CASSVGFQEHVYGYTF. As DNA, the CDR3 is TGTGCCAGCAGCGTAGGGTTTCAAGAACATGTATATGGCTACACCTTC.

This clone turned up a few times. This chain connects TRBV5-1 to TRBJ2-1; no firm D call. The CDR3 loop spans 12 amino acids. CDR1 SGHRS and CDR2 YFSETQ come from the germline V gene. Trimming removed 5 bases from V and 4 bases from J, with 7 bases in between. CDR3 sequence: CASRFVYNEQFF. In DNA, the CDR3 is TGCGCCAGCAGATTCGTGTACAATGAGCAGTTCTTC.

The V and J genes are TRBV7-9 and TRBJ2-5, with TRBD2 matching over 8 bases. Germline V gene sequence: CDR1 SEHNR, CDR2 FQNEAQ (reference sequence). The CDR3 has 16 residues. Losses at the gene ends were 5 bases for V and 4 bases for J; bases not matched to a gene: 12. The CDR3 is CASSLAVSGAAETQYF. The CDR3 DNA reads TGTGCCAGCAGCCTGGCCGTTAGCGGGGCAGCAGAGACCCAGTACTTC.

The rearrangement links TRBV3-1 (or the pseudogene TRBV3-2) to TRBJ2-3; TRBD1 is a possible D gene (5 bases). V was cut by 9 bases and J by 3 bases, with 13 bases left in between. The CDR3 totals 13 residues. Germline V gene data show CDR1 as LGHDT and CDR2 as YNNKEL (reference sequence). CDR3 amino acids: CASGAIETDTQYF. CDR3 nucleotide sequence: TGTGCCAGTGGGGCCATAGAGACAGATACGCAGTATTTT.

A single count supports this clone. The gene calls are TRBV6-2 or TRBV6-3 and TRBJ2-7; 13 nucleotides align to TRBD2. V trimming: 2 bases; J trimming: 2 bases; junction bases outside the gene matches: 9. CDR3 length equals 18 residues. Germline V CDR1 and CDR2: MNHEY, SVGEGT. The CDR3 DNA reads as TGTGCCAGCAGTTACATAGTCGGGACTAGCGGGGAAACCTACGAGCAGTACTTC. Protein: CASSYIVGTSGETYEQYF.

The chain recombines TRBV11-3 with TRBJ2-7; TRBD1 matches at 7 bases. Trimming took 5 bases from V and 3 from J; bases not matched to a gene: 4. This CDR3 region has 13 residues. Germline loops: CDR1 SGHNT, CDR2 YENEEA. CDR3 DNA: TGTGCCAGCAGCCGCGACAGGGACTACGAGCAGTACTTC. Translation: CASSRDRDYEQYF.

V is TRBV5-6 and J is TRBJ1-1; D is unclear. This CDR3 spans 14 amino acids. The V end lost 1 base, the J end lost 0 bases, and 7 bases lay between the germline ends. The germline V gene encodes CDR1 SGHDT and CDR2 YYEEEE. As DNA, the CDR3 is TGTGCCAGCAGCTTGTCGGTATTGAACACTGAAGCTTTCTTT. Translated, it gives CASSLSVLNTEAFF. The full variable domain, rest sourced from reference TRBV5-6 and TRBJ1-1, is DAGVTQSPTHLIKTRGQQVTLRCSPKSGHDTVSWYQQALGQGPQFIFQYYEEEERQRGNFPDRFSGHQFPNYSSELNVNALLLGDSALYLCASSLSVLNTEAFFGQGTRLTVV.

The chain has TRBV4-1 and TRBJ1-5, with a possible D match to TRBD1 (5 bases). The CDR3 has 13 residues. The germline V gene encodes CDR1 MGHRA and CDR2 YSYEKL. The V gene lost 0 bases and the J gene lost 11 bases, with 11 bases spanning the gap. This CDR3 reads CASSQDWGGSQHF. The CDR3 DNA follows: TGCGCCAGCAGCCAAGATTGGGGGGGGTCCCAGCATTTT.

This chain's CDR3 is CASSPGASQPQHF. The CDR3 bases are TGTGCCAGCTCCCCAGGGGCGTCCCAGCCCCAGCATTTT. The chain uses TRBV18 and TRBJ1-5; maybe TRBD1 (6 bases). Per germline, CDR1 KGHSH and CDR2 LQKENI. The V end was cut by 6 bases, the J end by 7 bases, with 13 bases between. There are 13 residues in the CDR3. The variable domain in full, with the rest retrieved from reference TRBV18 and TRBJ1-5, is NAGVMQNPRHLVRRRGQEARLRCSPMKGHSHVYWYRQLPEEGLKFMVYLQKENIIDESGMPKERFSAEFPKEGPSILRIQQVVRGDSAAYFCASSPGASQPQHFGDGTRLSIL.

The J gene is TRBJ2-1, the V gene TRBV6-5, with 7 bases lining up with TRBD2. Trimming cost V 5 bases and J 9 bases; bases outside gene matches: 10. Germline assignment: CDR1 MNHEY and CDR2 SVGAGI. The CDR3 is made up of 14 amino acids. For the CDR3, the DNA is TGTGCCAGCAGTCCCAACGGGAGGACGGGTGAGCAGTTCTTC. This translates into CASSPNGRTGEQFF.

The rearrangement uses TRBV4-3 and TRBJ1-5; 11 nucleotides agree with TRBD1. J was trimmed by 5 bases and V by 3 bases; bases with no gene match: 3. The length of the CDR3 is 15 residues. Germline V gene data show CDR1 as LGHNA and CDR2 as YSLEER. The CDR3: CASSQRTGGDQPQHF. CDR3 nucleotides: TGCGCCAGCAGCCAGCGGACAGGGGGCGATCAGCCCCAGCATTTT.

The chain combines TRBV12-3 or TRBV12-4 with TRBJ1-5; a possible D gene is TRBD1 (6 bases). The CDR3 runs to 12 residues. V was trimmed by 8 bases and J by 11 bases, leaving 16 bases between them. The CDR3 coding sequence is TGTGCCAGCGGCCCGGGACACCAGACCCAGCATTTT. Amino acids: CASGPGHQTQHF.

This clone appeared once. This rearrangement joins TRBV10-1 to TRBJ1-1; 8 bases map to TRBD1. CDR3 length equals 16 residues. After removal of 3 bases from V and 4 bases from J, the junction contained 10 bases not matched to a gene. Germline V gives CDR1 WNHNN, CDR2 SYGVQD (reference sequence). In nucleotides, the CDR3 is TGCGCCAGCAGTGACCAGGGGGCTATAAAACTCACTGAAGCTTTCTTT. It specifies CASSDQGAIKLTEAFF.

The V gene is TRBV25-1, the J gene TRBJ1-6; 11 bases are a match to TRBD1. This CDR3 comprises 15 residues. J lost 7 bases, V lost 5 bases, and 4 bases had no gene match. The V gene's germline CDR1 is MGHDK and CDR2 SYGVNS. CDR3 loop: CASSSGQGANSPLHF. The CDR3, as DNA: TGTGCCAGCAGTTCCGGACAGGGGGCGAATTCACCCCTCCACTTT.

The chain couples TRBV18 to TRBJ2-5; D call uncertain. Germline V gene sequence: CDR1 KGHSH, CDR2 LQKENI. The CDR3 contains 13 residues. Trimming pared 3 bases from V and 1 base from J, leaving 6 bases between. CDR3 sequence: CASSPTSQETQYF. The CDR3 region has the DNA TGTGCCAGCTCACCCACATCCCAAGAGACCCAGTACTTC.

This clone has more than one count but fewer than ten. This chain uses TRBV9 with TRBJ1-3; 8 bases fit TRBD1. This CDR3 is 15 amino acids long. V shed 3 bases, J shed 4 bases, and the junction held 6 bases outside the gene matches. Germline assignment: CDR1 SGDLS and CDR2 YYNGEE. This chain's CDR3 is CASSATGGSGNTIYF. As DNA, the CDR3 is TGTGCCAGCAGCGCCACAGGGGGTTCGGGAAACACCATATATTTT.